This record concerns one T cell receptor beta chain sequence. This entry comes from a study of blood T cells in healthy people across ages. Per-sample PBMC isolation yielded at least 6 million cells. Trimming took 0 bases from V and 1 from J, leaving 12 bases between them. The CDR3 runs 16 residues. The germline gives CDR1 MNHEY, CDR2 SVGEGT. Combining a sample-barcoded 5' primer with a J-beta primer mix, a second PCR ran for roughly 7 to 12 cycles. Each single sample gave us at least 2.5 million CDR3-containing paired-end reads. TCRdb fed the 5' RACE reads into MiXCR, producing one record per CDR3 protein. There are 920,000 or so distinct CDR3 sequences in the sample; 35% to 55% occur only once, and approximately 17% lies in the top ten.

The sample consisted of blood. The chain has TRBV6-2 or TRBV6-3 and TRBJ1-1; D is possibly TRBD1 (6 bases). This clonotype was sampled from a woman aged 55-75 years in good health. CDR3 DNA: TGTGCCAGCAGTTACTCCACCGGGACATGGAACACTGAAGCTTTCTTT. Translation: CASSYSTGTWNTEAFF.